The 18 T cell receptor beta chains given below trace back to one sample, sequenced in a study of T cell repertoires in cytomegalovirus infection. In TCRdb, the reads were re-called with MiXCR into one record per CDR3 protein. The profile shows 900,000 to 950,000 distinct CDR3 sequences, under 40% of them singletons. What these receptors recognize is not known. The sample in question was cultured CD8+ T cells from PBMCs, obtained from culture after CMV antigen stimulation. Every receptor here comes from a human donor in good health (CMV status not recorded). Some clones in this sample may be carry-over from other donors' samples.

This clonotype was counted ten times or more. This chain connects TRBV7-6 to TRBJ1-2; D perhaps matches TRBD1 (6 bases). Trimming shortened V by 5 bases and J by 2 bases, and 15 bases separated the two germline ends. Germline V CDR1 and CDR2: SGHVS, FNYEAQ. The CDR3 is 15 amino acids. The CDR3 is CASSPPRGANYGYTF. Here the CDR3 DNA reads TGTGCCAGCAGCCCCCCGAGGGGGGCGAACTATGGCTACACCTTC.

The gene calls are TRBV5-4 and TRBJ2-7; perhaps TRBD2 as D (5 bases). V lost 3 bases, J lost 2 bases, and 15 bases lay in between. The germline V gene encodes CDR1 SGHNT and CDR2 YYREEE (reference sequence). CDR3 length: 15 amino acids. CDR3 sequence reads: CASSSLDGVPYEQYF. The CDR3, as DNA: TGTGCCAGCAGCTCTCTGGACGGGGTCCCCTACGAGCAGTACTTC.

The chain recombines TRBV5-6 with TRBJ2-2, with 10 bases fitting TRBD1. The CDR3 sequence is 20 residues long. CDR1 is SGHDT, CDR2 YYEEEE, per germline. Trimming at V came to 0 bases and at J to 2 bases, leaving 13 bases not matched to a gene. The CDR3 DNA sequence: TGTGCCAGCAGCTTGGACCTGAAGGACAGGGGGATATTTAACACCGGGGAGCTGTTTTTT. This sequence encodes CASSLDLKDRGIFNTGELFF.

This chain uses TRBV9 with TRBJ1-2, with unresolved D. CDR3 length: 14 amino acids. From germline, CDR1 is SGDLS and CDR2 YYNGEE. V was cut by 6 bases and J by 3 bases, with 15 bases left in between. CDR3 nucleotide sequence: TGTGCCAGCACCTTCTTCGGGGATCACTATGGCTACACCTTC. Amino acid sequence: CASTFFGDHYGYTF.

This clonotype was seen ten or more times. V is TRBV7-8 and J is TRBJ2-1, with D unclear. CDR1 is SGHVS and CDR2 is FQNEAQ in the germline V gene. This CDR3 comprises 15 residues. Trimming removed 10 bases from V and 6 bases from J, with 22 bases in between. The CDR3 nucleotides read TGTGCCACGACGCCTGCGTACGTATCAAGCAATGAGCAGTTCTTC. Translated, it gives CATTPAYVSSNEQFF.

This clonotype was picked up a small number of times. The chain carries TRBV7-6 and TRBJ1-2; 9 nucleotides match TRBD1. Germline assignment: CDR1 SGHVS and CDR2 FNYEAQ. The ends lost 6 bases at V and 7 bases at J; junction bases unmatched: 9. CDR3 size: 14 residues. The CDR3 DNA reads TGTGCCAGCAGTAAACAGGGGGCCGCCCGTGGCTACACCTTC. Its protein product is CASSKQGAARGYTF.

Points on this clonotype: Likely a read error: the CDR3 ends without its conserved phenylalanine or tryptophan. V usage is TRBV7-2 and J usage is TRBJ2-1; maybe TRBD1 (5 bases). CDR3 length: 16 residues. Between the trimmed V and J ends, which lost 3 bases and 5 bases, there was a span of 17 bases. CDR1 is SGHTA and CDR2 is FQGNSA in the germline V gene. CDR3 sequence: CASSLGRQLLHNEQFL. DNA for the CDR3: TGTGCCAGCAGCTTGGGTCGACAGTTACTTCACAATGAGCAGTTCTTA.

The rearrangement joins TRBV7-6 to TRBJ2-5; no reliable D call. Germline V gives CDR1 SGHVS, CDR2 FNYEAQ. Trimming left V 1 base short and J 2 bases short, with 11 bases between. The CDR3 is 15 amino acids. The CDR3 protein is CASSLDGARQETQYF. DNA for the CDR3: TGTGCCAGCAGCTTAGACGGAGCGCGACAAGAGACCCAGTACTTC.

This clonotype was seen a few times. The chain joins TRBV7-9 to TRBJ2-7; TRBD1 might be the D (6 bases). Germline V lookup: CDR1 SEHNR, CDR2 FQNEAQ (reference sequence). The CDR3 is made up of 16 amino acids. Trimming took off 5 bases at V and 2 bases at J, with 19 bases between the two ends. Here the CDR3 reads CASSPDSTGSAYEQYF. CDR3 nucleotides: TGTGCCAGCAGCCCGGACTCGACAGGATCCGCCTACGAGCAGTACTTC.

The chain carries TRBV27 and TRBJ2-7, with TRBD1 identical over 9 bases. The CDR3 is 15 residues long. CDR1 is MNHEY and CDR2 is SMNVEV in the germline V gene (reference sequence). V shed 5 bases and J 2 bases; nucleotides not matched to a gene: 7. Here the CDR3 reads CASSLRDRVPYEQYV. The CDR3 DNA sequence: TGTGCCAGCAGTCTGAGGGACAGGGTACCCTACGAGCAGTACGTC.

The chain combines TRBV7-6 with TRBJ2-6; possible D gene TRBD2, 5 bases. This CDR3 is 15 amino acids long. CDR1 and CDR2 (germline): SGHVS, FNYEAQ. V lost 7 bases and J lost 0, with 10 bases in between. The CDR3 DNA reads as TGTGCCAGCACCGTGAGGGACTCTGGGGCCAACGTCCTGACTTTC. It yields the protein CASTVRDSGANVLTF.

This clonotype has just a few counts. The chain links TRBV6-5 to TRBJ1-6; D call uncertain. V was shortened by 4 bases and J by 0 bases, with 10 bases between the two germline ends. The CDR3 loop spans 16 amino acids. Per germline, CDR1 MNHEY and CDR2 SVGAGI. CDR3 sequence: CASSSSPSSYNSPLHF. Written as DNA, the CDR3 is TGTGCCAGCAGTTCCTCACCGAGCTCCTATAATTCACCCCTCCACTTT.

The chain recombines TRBV10-2 with TRBJ2-5; D might be TRBD1 or TRBD2, each matching 5 bases. This CDR3 contains 16 residues. From germline, CDR1 is WSHSY and CDR2 SAAADI. V was shortened by 3 bases and J by 4 bases, with 18 bases between the two germline ends. The CDR3 nucleotides are TGCGCCAGCAGTGACAGGGTGAGGGGTTTTGGAGAGACCCAGTACTTC. Its protein is CASSDRVRGFGETQYF.

This clonotype was picked up a small number of times. The chain employs TRBV12-5 and TRBJ1-4; D may be TRBD1 (6 bases). Germline V gene sequence: CDR1 LGHNT, CDR2 FRNRAP. The CDR3 runs 16 residues. Trimming removed 3 bases from V and 7 bases from J, with 18 bases in between. The DNA for the CDR3 is TGTGCTAGTGGTTTCCTCCTACAGGGCGGCGTTGAAAAACTGTTTTTT. Protein: CASGFLLQGGVEKLFF.

This clonotype was found a few times. The rearrangement uses TRBV6-5 and TRBJ1-1; the match to TRBD1 covers 7 bases. Germline trimming cut 2 bases from V and 1 base from J; bases unmatched to any gene: 4. Per germline, CDR1 MNHEY and CDR2 SVGAGI. The CDR3 is 15 residues long. For the CDR3, the DNA is TGTGCCAGCAGTTACGAGGGGGCTAAGAACACTGAAGCTTTCTTT. It encodes CASSYEGAKNTEAFF.

The table lists this clonotype with a few counts. J is TRBJ1-4 and V is TRBV7-9; D may be TRBD1 (5 bases). Trimming took off 10 bases at V and 8 bases at J, with 20 bases between the two ends. Germline V gene sequence: CDR1 SEHNR, CDR2 FQNEAQ (reference sequence). This CDR3 is 14 amino acids long. DNA of the CDR3: TGTGCCACCGGACCTGGGACGGTTATCGAAAAACTGTTTTTT. This gives the protein CATGPGTVIEKLFF. Together with reference TRBV7-9 and TRBJ1-4, the CDR3 gives the full variable domain: DTGVSQNPRHKITKRGQNVTFRCDPISEHNRLYWYRQTLGQGPEFLTYFQNEAQLEKSRLLSDRFSAERPKGSFSTLEIQRTEQGDSAMYLCATGPGTVIEKLFFGSGTQLSVL.

This rearrangement joins TRBV2 to TRBJ2-3; D perhaps matches TRBD2 (6 bases). V shed 0 bases and J shed 2 bases, with 15 bases lying between them. Germline V gene lookup returns CDR1 SNHLY and CDR2 FYNNEI. The CDR3 totals 17 residues. CDR3 protein: CASSEAYPGTPTDTQYF. CDR3 nucleotide sequence: TGTGCCAGCAGTGAAGCCTACCCTGGGACTCCCACAGATACGCAGTATTTT.

The chain links TRBV2 to TRBJ2-5; 8 bases line up with TRBD2. Germline assignment: CDR1 SNHLY and CDR2 FYNNEI. Trimming removed 6 bases from V and 0 bases from J; junction bases left unmatched: 9. The CDR3 contains 16 residues. The CDR3 sequence is CASSTYSGKNQETQYF. The CDR3 DNA reads TGTGCCAGCAGCACATATAGCGGGAAGAACCAAGAGACCCAGTACTTC.